This T cell receptor (delta chain) was obtained from a study of gamma-delta T cells after stem cell transplantation. TCRdb re-processed the RT-PCR reads via CATT. The data contain about 3,200 delta-chain clones, roughly 2% of them singletons. By share, this clone ranks as medium-sized. CDR3 size: 16 residues. Deletions cut 1 base from V and 0 bases from J, with 14 bases between. CDR1 and CDR2 from the germline V gene are GEAIGNYY and EKD. The TCR comes from a human donor. It is not recorded whose cells these are; they may come from a transplant donor. The sample was gamma-delta T cells. The V call is TRDV2, the J call TRDJ1; D is possibly TRDD3 (6 bases). This CDR3 reads CACDTILGKYTDKLIF. CDR3 in DNA: TGTGCCTGTGACACTATTCTGGGGAAGTACACCGATAAACTCATCTTT.